The following is a T cell receptor (beta chain) sequence with its context. Clones were sequenced by immunoSEQ multiplex PCR, and TCRdb holds only the in-frame ones, with some missing. The sample has a few hundred thousand clones; nearly 90% are singletons. The entry originates in a study of blood T cell repertoires in COVID-19. Study-wide background: The cDNA or gDNA used as material had been derived from T cells, B-cell-depleted T cells, or PBMCs.

The material sequenced was peripheral blood. The TCR was taken from a human donor in a cohort sampled during active COVID-19.

CDR3 region: CASSPRVGTSGGEQFF. CDR3 DNA sequence: TGCGCCAGCAGCCCTAGAGTGGGGACTAGCGGGGGAGAGCAGTTCTTC. This chain connects TRBV5-1 to TRBJ2-1; 14 bases are shared with TRBD2. There are 16 residues in the CDR3. Trimming at V came to 4 bases and at J to 10 bases, leaving 10 bases not matched to a gene. Germline CDR1 and CDR2: SGHRS and YFSETQ.